A single T cell receptor beta chain is shown here with its context. The target antigen is unknown. The assay was immunoSEQ multiplex PCR, and TCRdb's table has in-frame clones only and misses some. The table includes approximately 150,000 clones, approximately 94% detected once. The data stem from a study of T cell responses to AZD1222 COVID-19 vaccine. Study conclusions and caveats: It was only a handful of AZD1222 recipients who were seropositive at baseline. Among the donors, most were white British and more were female, and clonal diversity was possibly underestimated.

Some second doses came at about 4 weeks and others at about 12 weeks; these were pooled. CDR1 is MNHEY and CDR2 is SVGAGI in the germline V gene. CDR3 length: 15 amino acids. V dropped 0 bases and J dropped 8; count of bases not matched to a gene: 8. The gene calls are TRBV6-5 and TRBJ1-2; 8 positions match TRBD1. The sample consisted of peripheral blood, taken 28 days after the second AZD1222 dose. This sequence was found in an adult who received the AZD1222 COVID-19 vaccine. The CDR3 loop reads CASSYSRQGHKGYTF. In nucleotides, the CDR3 is TGTGCCAGCAGTTACTCGCGACAGGGGCACAAGGGCTACACCTTC.